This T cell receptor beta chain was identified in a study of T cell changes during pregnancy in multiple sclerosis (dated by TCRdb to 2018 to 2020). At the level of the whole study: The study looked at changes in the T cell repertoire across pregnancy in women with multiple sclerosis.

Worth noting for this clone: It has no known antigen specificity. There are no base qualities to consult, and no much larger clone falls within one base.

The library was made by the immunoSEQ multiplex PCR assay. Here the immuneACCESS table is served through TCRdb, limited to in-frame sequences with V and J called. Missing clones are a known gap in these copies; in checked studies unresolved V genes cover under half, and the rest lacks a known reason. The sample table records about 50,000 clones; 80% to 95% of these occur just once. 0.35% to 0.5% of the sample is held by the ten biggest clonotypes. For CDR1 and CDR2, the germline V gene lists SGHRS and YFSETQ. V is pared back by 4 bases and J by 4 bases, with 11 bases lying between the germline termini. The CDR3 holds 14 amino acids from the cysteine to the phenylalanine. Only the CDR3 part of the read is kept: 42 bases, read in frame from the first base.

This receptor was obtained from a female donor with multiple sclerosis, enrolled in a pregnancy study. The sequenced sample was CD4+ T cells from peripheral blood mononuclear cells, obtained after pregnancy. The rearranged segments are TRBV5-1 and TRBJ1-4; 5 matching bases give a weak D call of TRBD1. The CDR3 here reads CASSADSRNEKLFF. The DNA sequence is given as TGCGCCAGCAGCGCCGACAGCCGTAATGAAAAACTGTTTTTT.